Each of the 2 T cell receptor beta chains below was sequenced from the same sample in a study of CD8+ T cells in alopecia areata (dated by TCRdb to 2017 to 2018). The method behind the library was the immunoSEQ multiplex PCR assay. To provide template for TCR sequencing, every sample had RNA extracted and reverse transcribed into cDNA. Drawn from immuneACCESS, this table holds only the in-frame rearrangements with V and J called that TCRdb kept. Clones are partly lost; checked studies trace under half to an unresolved V gene and leave the rest unexplained. The sample contains some 180,000 clones, around half of them found a single time. The top ten clonotypes cover 10% to 11% of the sample. The label giving this sample's time point can be read as: less than 25 weeks on oral tofacitinib. The sample's treatment or condition label is to be understood as: oral pan-JAK inhibitor, 5-10 mg twice daily.

The material sequenced was CD8+ T cells sorted from blood, taken at week 24, from a patient treated with tofacitinib. The receptor set was obtained from a human donor with alopecia areata.

This clone was found a few times. The J gene is TRBJ1-1, the V gene TRBV4-3, with TRBD1 matching over 8 bases. Unmatched junction bases numbered 3, after V lost 0 bases and J lost 0 bases. The CDR3 length is 16 residues. Per the germline V gene, CDR1 is LGHNA and CDR2 is YSLEER. The CDR3 DNA follows: TGCGCCAGCAGCCAAGAAACAGGGGGTATGAACACTGAAGCTTTCTTT. Its protein is CASSQETGGMNTEAFF.

This clone was picked up a small number of times. The chain recombines TRBV7-3 with TRBJ2-1, with 8 nucleotides matching TRBD2. V was clipped by 7 bases and J by 6 bases; unmatched bases: 8. The CDR3 is 14 residues long. Looked up from germline, CDR1 is SGHTA and CDR2 is FQGTGA. The CDR3: CASTPGGSSNEQFF. CDR3 DNA sequence: TGTGCCAGCACCCCGGGGGGGTCTAGCAATGAGCAGTTCTTC.